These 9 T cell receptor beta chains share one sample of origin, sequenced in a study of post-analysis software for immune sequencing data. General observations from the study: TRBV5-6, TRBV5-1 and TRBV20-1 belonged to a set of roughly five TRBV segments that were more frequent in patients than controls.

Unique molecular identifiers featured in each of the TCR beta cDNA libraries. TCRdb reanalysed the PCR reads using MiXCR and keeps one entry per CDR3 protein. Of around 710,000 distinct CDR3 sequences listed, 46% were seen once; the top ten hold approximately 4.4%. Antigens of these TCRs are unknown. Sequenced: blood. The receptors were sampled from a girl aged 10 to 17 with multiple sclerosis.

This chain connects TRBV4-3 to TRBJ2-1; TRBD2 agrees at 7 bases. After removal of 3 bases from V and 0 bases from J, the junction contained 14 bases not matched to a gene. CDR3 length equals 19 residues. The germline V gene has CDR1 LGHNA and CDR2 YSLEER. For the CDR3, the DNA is TGCGCCAGCAGCCAGATCCCTGGGGGGGGAGGCGGCTCCTACAATGAGCAGTTCTTC. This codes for CASSQIPGGGGGSYNEQFF.

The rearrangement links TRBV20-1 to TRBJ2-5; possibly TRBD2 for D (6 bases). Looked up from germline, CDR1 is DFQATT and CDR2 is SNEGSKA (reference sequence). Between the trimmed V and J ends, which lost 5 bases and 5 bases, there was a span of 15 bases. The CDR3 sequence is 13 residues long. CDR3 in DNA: TGCAGTGCTTCTGTAGCGGTTCGCGAGACCCAGTACTTC. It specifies CSASVAVRETQYF.

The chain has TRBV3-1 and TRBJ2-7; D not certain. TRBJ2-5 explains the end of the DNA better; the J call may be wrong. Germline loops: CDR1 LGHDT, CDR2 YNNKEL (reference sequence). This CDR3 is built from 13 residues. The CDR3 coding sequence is TGTGCCAGCAGCCCCGACACCATCCAGACCCAGTACTTC. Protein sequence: CASSPDTIQTQYF.

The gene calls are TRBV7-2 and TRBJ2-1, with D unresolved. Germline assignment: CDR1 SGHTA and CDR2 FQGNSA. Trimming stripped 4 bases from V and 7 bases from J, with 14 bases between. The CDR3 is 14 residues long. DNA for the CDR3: TGTGCCAGCAGCTCTGCCGGTGCGGCTAATGAGCAGTTCTTC. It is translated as CASSSAGAANEQFF.

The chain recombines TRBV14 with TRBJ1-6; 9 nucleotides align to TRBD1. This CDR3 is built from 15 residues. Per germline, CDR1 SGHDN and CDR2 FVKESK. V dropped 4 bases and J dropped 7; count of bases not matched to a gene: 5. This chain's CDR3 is CASSRGQGQNSPLHF. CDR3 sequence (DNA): TGTGCCAGCAGCCGGGGACAGGGACAGAATTCACCCCTCCACTTT.

The CDR3 coding sequence is TGCAGTGCTAGTGGAAGGACTAGCGGCCAAGAGACCCAGTACTTC. This encodes CSASGRTSGQETQYF. The chain has TRBV20-1 and TRBJ2-5; TRBD2 agrees at 10 bases. CDR3 length: 15 residues. Unmatched junction bases numbered 5, after V lost 3 bases and J lost 1 base. Germline V gene lookup returns CDR1 DFQATT and CDR2 SNEGSKA (reference sequence).

The CDR3: CASSLAIKKEGYTF. In DNA, the CDR3 is TGTGCCAGCAGTTTAGCCATCAAGAAGGAGGGCTACACCTTC. The chain has TRBV12-3 or TRBV12-4 and TRBJ1-2, with no clear D. The CDR3 consists of 14 residues. Trimming removed 0 bases at V and 8 bases at J, with 13 bases between.

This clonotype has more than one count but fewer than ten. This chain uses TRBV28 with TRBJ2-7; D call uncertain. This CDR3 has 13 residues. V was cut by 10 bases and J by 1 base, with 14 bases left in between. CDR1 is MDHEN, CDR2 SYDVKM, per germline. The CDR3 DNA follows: TGTGCCATCAAGGCCGGGTTTTCCTACGAGCAGTACTTC. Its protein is CAIKAGFSYEQYF.

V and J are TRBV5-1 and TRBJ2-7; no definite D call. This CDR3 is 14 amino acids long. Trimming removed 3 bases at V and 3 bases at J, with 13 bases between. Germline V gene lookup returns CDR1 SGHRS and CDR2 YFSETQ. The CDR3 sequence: CASSSSRLSYEQYF. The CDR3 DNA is TGCGCCAGCAGCTCCTCCAGGTTAAGCTACGAGCAGTACTTC.